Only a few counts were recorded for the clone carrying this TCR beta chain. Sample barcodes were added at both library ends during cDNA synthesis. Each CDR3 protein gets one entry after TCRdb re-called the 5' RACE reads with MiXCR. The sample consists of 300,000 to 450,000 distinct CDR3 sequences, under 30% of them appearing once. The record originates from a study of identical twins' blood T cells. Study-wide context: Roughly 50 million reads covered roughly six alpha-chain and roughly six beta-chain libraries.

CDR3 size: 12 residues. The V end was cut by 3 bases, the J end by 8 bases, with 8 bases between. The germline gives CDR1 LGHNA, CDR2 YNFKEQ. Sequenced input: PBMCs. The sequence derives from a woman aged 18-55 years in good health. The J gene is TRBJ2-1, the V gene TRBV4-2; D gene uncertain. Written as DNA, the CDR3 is TGTGCCAGCAGCCAGGGCAGATATGAGCAGTTCTTC. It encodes CASSQGRYEQFF.